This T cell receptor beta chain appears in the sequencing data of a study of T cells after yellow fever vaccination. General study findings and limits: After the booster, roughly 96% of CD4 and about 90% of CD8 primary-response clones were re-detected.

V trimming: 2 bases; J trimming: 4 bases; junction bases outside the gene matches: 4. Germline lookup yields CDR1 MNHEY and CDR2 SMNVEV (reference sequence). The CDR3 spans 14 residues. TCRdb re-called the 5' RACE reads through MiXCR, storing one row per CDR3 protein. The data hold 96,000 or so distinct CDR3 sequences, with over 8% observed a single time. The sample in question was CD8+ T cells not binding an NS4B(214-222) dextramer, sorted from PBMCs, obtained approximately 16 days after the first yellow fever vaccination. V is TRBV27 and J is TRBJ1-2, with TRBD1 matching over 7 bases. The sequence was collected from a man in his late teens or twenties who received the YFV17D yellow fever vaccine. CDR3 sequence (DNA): TGTGCCAGCAGTTTACAGGGGGAGGGCTATGGCTACACCTTC. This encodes CASSLQGEGYGYTF.